Below are 7 T cell receptor beta chains sequenced from a single sample in a study of blood T cells in healthy people across ages. Primers used in a second PCR of roughly 7 to 11 cycles were a sample-barcoded 5' primer and a J-beta primer mix. Each CDR3 protein gets one entry after TCRdb re-called the 5' RACE reads with MiXCR. This table holds 500,000 to 650,000 distinct CDR3 sequences, about 26% found once. The same sample was also studied in work on T cells of mothers and their children.

Sequences were obtained from blood. The origin of the receptors is a boy between 2 and 15 years old in good health.

This clonotype was counted only a few times. At one boundary the junction diverges from the germline segment, which might be a read error. This chain joins TRBV12-3 or TRBV12-4 and TRBJ2-4; TRBD1 is a possible D gene (5 bases). The CDR3 runs to 14 residues. The CDR3 sequence is CASSLEGAKNIRYF. CDR3 sequence (DNA): TGTGCCAGCAGTTTGGAAGGGGCCAAAAACATTCGGTACTTC.

The J gene is TRBJ1-2, the V gene TRBV30; D unclear. This CDR3 is built from 13 residues. The V and J ends lost 1 base and 2 bases respectively, with 8 bases between them. Germline loops: CDR1 GTSNPN, CDR2 SVGIG (reference sequence). The CDR3 reads CAWSAMGNYGYTF. The CDR3 coding sequence is TGTGCCTGGAGTGCGATGGGGAACTATGGCTACACCTTC.

This clonotype was counted a few times. J is TRBJ2-1 and V is TRBV9, with a possible D match to TRBD2 (7 bases). The CDR3 runs 16 residues. Germline CDR1 and CDR2: SGDLS and YYNGEE. V was clipped by 5 bases and J by 1 base, with 16 bases between them. The CDR3: CASSGLGGLSYNEQFF. CDR3 DNA: TGTGCCAGCAGTGGTTTGGGGGGGCTTTCCTACAATGAGCAGTTCTTC.

This clonotype was seen a handful of times. The chain employs TRBV5-6 and TRBJ1-2; weak D call: TRBD1 (6 bases). There are 11 residues in the CDR3. Germline assignment: CDR1 SGHDT and CDR2 YYEEEE. Trimming cost V 1 base and J 14 bases, with 12 bases left between them. CDR3 residues: CASSLRGARTF. Here the CDR3 DNA reads TGTGCCAGCAGCTTGCGGGGGGCCAGGACCTTC.

The chain joins TRBV29-1 to TRBJ2-1; TRBD1 matches at 9 bases. The CDR3 is made up of 13 amino acids. The germline gives CDR1 SQVTM, CDR2 ANQGSEA. J lost 5 bases, V lost 7 bases, and 6 bases had no gene match. CDR3 nucleotide sequence: TGCAGCGCCCGGGACAGGGATCACAATGAGCAGTTCTTC. This sequence encodes CSARDRDHNEQFF.

This clonotype was recorded a few times. V is TRBV7-9 and J is TRBJ1-2; D not resolved. CDR3 length: 13 residues. V lost 3 bases to trimming and J lost 8 bases, with 13 bases between them. CDR1 and CDR2 (germline): SEHNR, FQNEAQ (reference sequence). In nucleotides, the CDR3 is TGTGCCAGCAGCTTCGGGGAATCGGGAGGCTACACCTTC. It is translated as CASSFGESGGYTF.

Worth noting for this clonotype: Its ends do not fully match the called genes, so a read error is possible. The V call is TRBV6-5, the J call TRBJ2-5; D uncertain. This CDR3 contains 14 residues. Germline V lookup: CDR1 MNHEY, CDR2 SVGAGI. Here the CDR3 DNA reads TGTGCCAGCAGTAACAAACACCTACAAGGGACCCAGTACTTC. Translated, it gives CASSNKHLQGTQYF.